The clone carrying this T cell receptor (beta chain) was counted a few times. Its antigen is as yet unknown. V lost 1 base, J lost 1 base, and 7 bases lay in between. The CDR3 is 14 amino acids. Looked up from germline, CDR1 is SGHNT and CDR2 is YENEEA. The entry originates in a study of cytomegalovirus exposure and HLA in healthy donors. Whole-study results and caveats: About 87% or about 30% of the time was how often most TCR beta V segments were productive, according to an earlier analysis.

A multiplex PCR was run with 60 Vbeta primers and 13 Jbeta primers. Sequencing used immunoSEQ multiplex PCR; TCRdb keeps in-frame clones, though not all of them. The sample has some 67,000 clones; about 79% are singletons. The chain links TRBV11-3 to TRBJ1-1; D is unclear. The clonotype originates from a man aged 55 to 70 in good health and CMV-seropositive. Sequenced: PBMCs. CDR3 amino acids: CASSLAQPNTEAFF. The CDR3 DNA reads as TGTGCCAGCAGCTTAGCACAGCCGAACACTGAAGCTTTCTTT.